This T cell receptor (beta chain) was found in a study of blood T cells in healthy people across ages. Study-wide findings and caveats: TCR beta diversity, measured per million T cells, fell in a roughly linear way with age. With naive T cell percentage, TCR beta diversity showed a strong correlation.

Between the trimmed V and J ends, which lost 1 base and 0 bases, there was a span of 12 bases. CDR1 SNHLY and CDR2 FYNNEI come from the germline V gene. The CDR3 sequence is 17 residues long. This clonotype was recorded a few times. Antigen unknown. Together with a sample-barcoded 5' primer, a J-beta primer mix was included in a second PCR lasting roughly 6 to 12 cycles. TCRdb independently ran MiXCR on the 5' RACE reads; one entry per CDR3 protein. Of about 970,000 distinct CDR3 sequences listed, roughly 51% are singletons. The TCR was taken from a woman between 55 and 75 years old in good health. This chain connects TRBV2 to TRBJ1-4; D uncertain. Material for sequencing was blood. This CDR3 reads CASSEGIQSATNEKLFF. The CDR3 coding sequence is TGTGCCAGCAGTGAAGGAATACAGTCTGCAACTAATGAAAAACTGTTTTTT.